Listed below are T cell receptor beta chains from one sample, sequenced in a study of early stage breast cancer tumors. TCRdb's table, derived via immunoSEQ multiplex PCR, lists solely in-frame clones and lacks some. The table lists roughly 30,000 clones, around 67% of them singletons, with roughly a tenth in the top ten. The sample comprised breast tumor tissue. The source of these receptors is a person aged 30-39 years with breast cancer. Each CDR3 is given with its conserved first and last residue. The D gene is left open where the match is weak.

-,TRBJ2-1,TRBV7-3,TGTGCCAGCAGCCTAATGGGGGGTTCCTACAATGAGCAGTTCTTC,CASSLMGGSYNEQFF
TRBD1,TRBJ2-7,TRBV7-3,TGTGCCAGCAGCCCAAAACCCGGGACAGGGTTCCACGAGCAGTACTTC,CASSPKPGTGFHEQYF
-,TRBJ1-1,TRBV30,TGTGCCTGGAGTCGGCTCCCTCCAGGGGCTGGCACTGAAGCTTTCTTT,CAWSRLPPGAGTEAFF
TRBD1,TRBJ1-2,TRBV7-2,TGTGCCAGCAGCTTAGTTCATGGAGGGGGCGACTATGGCTACACCTTC,CASSLVHGGGDYGYTF
-,TRBJ2-7,TRBV6-5,TGTGCCAGCGGACGCTACAGGGTTAGGGAGCAGTACTTC,CASGRYRVREQYF
-,TRBJ2-1,TRBV7-9,TGTGCCAGCAGCTTACCCCCGGGCCAGGGTTCGCACAATGAGCAGTTCTTC,CASSLPPGQGSHNEQFF
-,TRBJ2-5,TRBV5-4,TGTGCCAGCAGCTGGGGCCGAAGCGGGGAGACCCAGTACTTC,CASSWGRSGETQYF
-,TRBJ1-2,TRBV7-9,TGTGCCAGCAGCCCAGGAACGGTCGGCTATGGCTACACCTTC,CASSPGTVGYGYTF
TRBD2,TRBJ2-3,TRBV9,TGTGCCAGCAGCTCGGGACTAGCGGGACCGGATACGCAGTATTTT,CASSSGLAGPDTQYF
TRBD2,TRBJ2-1,TRBV7-9,TGTGCCAGCAGCCCATCTAGCGGGATATACTACAATGAGCAGTTCTTC,CASSPSSGIYYNEQFF
-,TRBJ2-3,TRBV18,TGTGCCAGCTCACCACAGGCAGGGGTCGTAACAGATACGCAGTATTTT,CASSPQAGVVTDTQYF
TRBD2,TRBJ2-3,TRBV10-3,TGTGCCATCAGCTCCGGGACTAGCGGGAGTCGGGTAGATACGCAGTATTTT,CAISSGTSGSRVDTQYF
-,TRBJ2-1,TRBV20-1,TGCAGTGCTGGCGCGGACGATGAGCAGTTCTTC,CSAGADDEQFF
TRBD1,TRBJ1-6,TRBV30,TGTGCCTGCGGACAGGGGAAGAGCTCCTATAATTCACCCCTCCACTTT,CACGQGKSSYNSPLHF
TRBD1,TRBJ2-2,TRBV10-3,TGTGCCACAGGCGGACAGGGGAACACCGGGGAGCTGTTTTTT,CATGGQGNTGELFF
TRBD2,TRBJ2-7,TRBV2,TGTGCCAGCAGGGGCAGGACTAGCGGGAGGGTCAGAAACGAGCAGTACTTC,CASRGRTSGRVRNEQYF
TRBD2,TRBJ2-1,TRBV29-1,TGCAGCGAACGACTAGCGAGTAACAATGAGCAGTTCTTC,CSERLASNNEQFF
-,TRBJ2-2,TRBV7-2,TGTGCCAGCAGCCCTAACAAGGCCTCCGGGGAGCTGTTTTTT,CASSPNKASGELFF
-,TRBJ1-2,TRBV5-4,TGTGCCAGCAGCCCCGACCGGGGGCTGGGCTATGGCTACACCTTC,CASSPDRGLGYGYTF
-,TRBJ2-3,TRBV20-1,TGCAGCGAAAATAGCCTAGATACGCAGTATTTT,CSENSLDTQYF
TRBD1,TRBJ2-2,TRBV5-6,TGTGCCAGCAGCTTCGACAGGGGGAGGAGCGGGGAGCTGTTTTTT,CASSFDRGRSGELFF
-,TRBJ2-2,TRBV4-3,TGCGCCAGCAGCCAGGGAGCCGGGGCCGGCACCGGGGAGCTGTTTTTT,CASSQGAGAGTGELFF
TRBD2,TRBJ2-2,TRBV5-1,TGCGCCAGCAGCTTGGCCGGGACTAGCGGGAGCGTGGGGGAGCTGTTTTTT,CASSLAGTSGSVGELFF